The 12 T cell receptor beta chains presented below share a single source sample, sequenced in a study of T-cell memory formation after mild COVID-19. From the 5' RACE reads, TCRdb called clonotypes with MiXCR, one entry per CDR3 protein. The sample shows about 270,000 distinct CDR3 sequences, about 17% of them seen only once. Material: PBMCs or a T cell subset sorted from them (not recorded which). The receptors derive from a man younger than 35 who had mild COVID-19 (a few samples of this study predate the infection). Cell type and time point are not known.

The chain joins TRBV5-1 to TRBJ2-6; D possibly corresponds to TRBD1 (5 bases). With 7 bases removed from V and 0 bases from J, the gap between germline ends came to 8 bases. This CDR3 contains 14 residues. CDR1 SGHRS and CDR2 YFSETQ come from the germline V gene. CDR3 region: CASDSDSGANVLTF. CDR3 sequence (DNA): TGCGCCAGCGACAGCGACTCTGGGGCCAACGTCCTGACTTTC.

The chain uses TRBV29-1 and TRBJ2-3; perhaps TRBD2 as D (5 bases). The CDR3 is 13 residues long. V lost 5 bases to trimming and J lost 2 bases, with 11 bases between them. CDR1 and CDR2 (germline): SQVTM, ANQGSEA. The CDR3 bases are TGCAGCGTTTCAACGGGGTACACAGATACGCAGTATTTT. This translates into CSVSTGYTDTQYF.

The CDR3 here is CASGGRTSGGDEQFF. The CDR3 DNA reads as TGTGCCAGCGGGGGCAGGACTAGCGGGGGCGATGAGCAGTTCTTC. V and J are TRBV6-5 and TRBJ2-1; 13 positions agree with TRBD2. This CDR3 contains 15 residues. Germline V gene lookup returns CDR1 MNHEY and CDR2 SVGAGI. V lost 8 bases, J lost 8 bases, and 9 bases stayed unmatched.

For the CDR3, the DNA is TGTGCCAGCAGCCGTCTAGAACTGAACACCGGGGAGCTGTTTTTT. This sequence encodes CASSRLELNTGELFF. The V gene is TRBV6-5, the J gene TRBJ2-2; no firm D call. V was pared by 6 bases and J by 1 base, with 12 bases between. Germline CDR1 MNHEY, CDR2 SVGAGI. The CDR3 has 15 amino acids.

This clonotype was found a few times. This sequence joins TRBV7-6 and TRBJ2-3, with 13 bases fitting TRBD2. The germline V gene encodes CDR1 SGHVS and CDR2 FNYEAQ. CDR3 length equals 15 residues. Losses at the gene ends were 7 bases for V and 4 bases for J; bases not matched to a gene: 5. The DNA of the CDR3 is TGTGCCAGCACCACTAGCGGGGGGGCCGCAGATACGCAGTATTTT. Amino acid sequence: CASTTSGGAADTQYF.

The genes are TRBV5-1 and TRBJ2-5, with D tentatively TRBD1 or TRBD2 (5 bases each). Germline CDR1 SGHRS, CDR2 YFSETQ. Trimming took 6 bases from V and 4 from J, leaving 13 bases between them. The CDR3 contains 13 residues. The CDR3 DNA reads as TGCGCCAGCAATAAGGGACCGGGAGAGACCCAGTACTTC. Amino acid sequence: CASNKGPGETQYF.

This clonotype occurred many times. The chain links TRBV10-3 to TRBJ2-2; D is uncertain. V lost 0 bases and J 5 bases, leaving 10 bases between the germline ends. CDR3 length: 15 residues. From germline, CDR1 is ENHRY and CDR2 SYGVKD. The CDR3 DNA follows: TGTGCCATCAGTGAGTCGAATTGGGGAACCGGGGAGCTGTTTTTT. It translates to CAISESNWGTGELFF.

This clonotype was counted only a few times. The chain employs TRBV7-9 and TRBJ2-3, with 7 bases matching TRBD1. The CDR3 contains 16 residues. The germline V gene encodes CDR1 SEHNR and CDR2 FQNEAQ (reference sequence). With 4 bases clipped from V and 2 bases from J, the junction kept 9 bases outside the gene matches. The CDR3 sequence: CASSYRDRVNTDTQYF. CDR3 nucleotides: TGTGCCAGCAGCTACCGAGACAGGGTCAACACAGATACGCAGTATTTT. Combining the CDR3 with reference TRBV7-9 and TRBJ2-3 gives the whole variable domain DTGVSQNPRHKITKRGQNVTFRCDPISEHNRLYWYRQTLGQGPEFLTYFQNEAQLEKSRLLSDRFSAERPKGSFSTLEIQRTEQGDSAMYLCASSYRDRVNTDTQYFGPGTRLTVL.

This clonotype was seen a handful of times. The chain couples TRBV7-2 to TRBJ2-3, with 9 bases fitting TRBD1. V gave up 4 bases and J gave up 7 bases; unmatched junction bases: 6. The CDR3 contains 14 residues. Germline V gives CDR1 SGHTA, CDR2 FQGNSA. This chain's CDR3 is CASSSRTGDHTQYF. CDR3 coding DNA: TGTGCCAGCAGCTCCCGGACAGGGGATCATACGCAGTATTTT.

The CDR3 region is CASSQPSGELFF. CDR3 DNA sequence: TGTGCCAGCAGCCAACCGTCCGGGGAGCTGTTTTTT. The rearrangement joins TRBV3-1 to TRBJ2-2; no firm D call. The CDR3 extends over 12 amino acids. Per the germline V gene, CDR1 is LGHDT and CDR2 is YNNKEL (reference sequence). V dropped 2 bases and J dropped 6 bases, with 4 bases sitting between them.

This clonotype was observed a few times. The gene calls are TRBV20-1 and TRBJ2-1; 12 bases are shared with TRBD2. The V gene's germline CDR1 is DFQATT and CDR2 SNEGSKA (reference sequence). The CDR3 sequence is 15 residues long. V was clipped by 1 base and J by 7 bases; unmatched bases: 5. The CDR3: CSARVASGGANEQFF. The CDR3 DNA is TGCAGTGCTAGAGTAGCTAGCGGGGGGGCTAATGAGCAGTTCTTC.

The J gene is TRBJ2-7, the V gene TRBV29-1; D possibly uses TRBD1 or TRBD2 (5 bases each). Trimming took off 4 bases at V and 5 bases at J, with 21 bases between the two ends. Germline V gene sequence: CDR1 SQVTM, CDR2 ANQGSEA. CDR3 length: 15 residues. CDR3 loop: CSVGIIGDRLNEQYF. The CDR3, as DNA: TGCAGCGTTGGTATCATCGGGGACCGACTAAACGAGCAGTACTTC.